The present T cell receptor (beta chain) was sequenced within a study of cytomegalovirus exposure and HLA in healthy donors. Trimming took off 0 bases at V and 11 bases at J, with 17 bases between the two ends. CDR1 SGDLS and CDR2 YYNGEE come from the germline V gene. The CDR3 loop spans 14 amino acids. The PCR contained 60 Vbeta and 13 Jbeta primers. The method was immunoSEQ multiplex PCR; TCRdb's version includes in-frame clones alone and lacks a portion of them. In total, the table holds 130,000 to 150,000 clones. The receptor was derived from a man in his forties in good health and CMV-seronegative. This rearrangement joins TRBV9 to TRBJ1-1, with D possibly TRBD1 on 5 matching bases. Sequenced material: PBMCs. The CDR3 spells CASSVEGDSREAFF. The CDR3 DNA follows: TGTGCCAGCAGCGTAGAAGGAGACAGCAGAGAGGCTTTCTTT.